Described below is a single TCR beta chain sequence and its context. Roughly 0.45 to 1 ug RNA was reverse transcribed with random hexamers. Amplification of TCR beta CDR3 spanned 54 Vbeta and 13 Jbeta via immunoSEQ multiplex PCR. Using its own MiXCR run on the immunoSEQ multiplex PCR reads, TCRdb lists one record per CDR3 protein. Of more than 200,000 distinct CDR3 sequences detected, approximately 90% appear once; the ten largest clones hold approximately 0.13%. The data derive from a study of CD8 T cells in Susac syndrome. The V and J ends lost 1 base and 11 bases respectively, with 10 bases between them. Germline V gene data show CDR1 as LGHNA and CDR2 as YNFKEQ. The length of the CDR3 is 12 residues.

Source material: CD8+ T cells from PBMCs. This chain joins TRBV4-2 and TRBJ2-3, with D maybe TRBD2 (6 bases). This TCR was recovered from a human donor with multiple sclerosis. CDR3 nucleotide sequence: TGTGCCAGCAGCCAAGGGGGGGTGGGGCAGTATTTT. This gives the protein CASSQGGVGQYF.